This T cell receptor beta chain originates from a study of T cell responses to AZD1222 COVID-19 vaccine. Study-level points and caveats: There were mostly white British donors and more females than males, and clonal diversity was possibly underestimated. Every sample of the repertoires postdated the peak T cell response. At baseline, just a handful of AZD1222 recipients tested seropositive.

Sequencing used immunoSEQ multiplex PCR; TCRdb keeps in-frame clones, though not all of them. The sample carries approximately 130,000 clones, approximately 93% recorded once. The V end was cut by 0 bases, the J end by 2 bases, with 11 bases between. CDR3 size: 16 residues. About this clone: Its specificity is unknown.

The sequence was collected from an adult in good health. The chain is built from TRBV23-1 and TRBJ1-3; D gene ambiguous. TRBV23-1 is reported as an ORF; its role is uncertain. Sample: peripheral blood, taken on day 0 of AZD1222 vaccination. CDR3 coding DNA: TGCGCCAGCAGTCAATCGTACAGTCGCACTGGAAACACCATATATTTT. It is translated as CASSQSYSRTGNTIYF.